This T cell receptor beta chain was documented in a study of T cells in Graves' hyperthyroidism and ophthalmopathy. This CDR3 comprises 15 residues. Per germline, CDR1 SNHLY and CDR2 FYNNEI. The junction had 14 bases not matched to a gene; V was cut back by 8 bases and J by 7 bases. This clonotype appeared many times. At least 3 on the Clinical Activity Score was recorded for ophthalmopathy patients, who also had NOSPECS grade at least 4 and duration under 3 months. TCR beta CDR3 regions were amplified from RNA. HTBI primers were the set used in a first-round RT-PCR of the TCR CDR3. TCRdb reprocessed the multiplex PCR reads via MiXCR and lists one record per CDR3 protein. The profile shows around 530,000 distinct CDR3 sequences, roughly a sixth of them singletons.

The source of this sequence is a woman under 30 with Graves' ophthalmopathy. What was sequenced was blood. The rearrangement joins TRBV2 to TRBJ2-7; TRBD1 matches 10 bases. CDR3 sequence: CASLKRTGTGEEQYF. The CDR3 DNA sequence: TGTGCCAGCCTAAAACGGACCGGGACAGGGGAAGAGCAGTACTTC.